This TCR beta chain was profiled in a study of Ad26.COV2.S vaccination and SARS-CoV-2 variants. At the level of the study: Intramuscular Ad26.COV2.S doses were given once or twice, 56 days apart. Study-level findings and limits: After vaccination, reports described spike-specific CD8+ and CD4+ T cell responses as showing substantial breadth.

Treatment in this sample: approximately 18 received Ad26.COV2.S at low or high dose, single or two shots; about five received placebo; per-sample allocation not given. Repertoires come from day 63 after the first vaccine or placebo injection. What was given as vaccine was an Ad26 vector encoding Wuhan-strain SARS-CoV-2 spike. The CDR3 length is 14 residues. With 2 bases clipped from V and 4 bases from J, the junction kept 4 bases outside the gene matches. CDR1 and CDR2 from the germline V gene are SQVTM and ANQGSEA. This clone was seen just once. The antigen remains undetermined. Assay used: immunoSEQ multiplex PCR; TCRdb lists only in-frame clones, some missing. The sample comprises 200,000 to 300,000 clones, 87% of which are singletons, and about 2.7% rests with the top ten.

This TCR derives from a person aged 18-65 years who received the Ad26.COV2.S COVID-19 vaccine or a placebo. The V gene is TRBV29-1, the J gene TRBJ2-5; 10 bases line up with TRBD2. The source material was peripheral blood, sampled in a trial of Ad26.COV2.S vaccine versus placebo. CDR3 DNA: TGCAGCGTTGAATGGGCTAGCGGGAGAGAGACCCAGTACTTC. It specifies CSVEWASGRETQYF.